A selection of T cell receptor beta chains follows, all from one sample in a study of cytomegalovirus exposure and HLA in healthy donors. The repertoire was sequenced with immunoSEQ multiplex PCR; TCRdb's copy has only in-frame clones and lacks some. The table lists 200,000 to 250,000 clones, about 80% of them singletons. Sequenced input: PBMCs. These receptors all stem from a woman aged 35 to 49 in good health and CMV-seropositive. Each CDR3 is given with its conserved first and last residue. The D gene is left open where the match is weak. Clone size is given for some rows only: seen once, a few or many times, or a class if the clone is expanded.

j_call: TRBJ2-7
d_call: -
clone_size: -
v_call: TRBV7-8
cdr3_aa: CASSLAQYEQYF
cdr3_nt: TGTGCCAGCAGCTTAGCGCAGTACGAGCAGTACTTC

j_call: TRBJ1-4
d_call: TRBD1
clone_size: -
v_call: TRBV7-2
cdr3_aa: CASSSDRAGEKLFF
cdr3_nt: TGTGCCAGCAGCTCAGACAGGGCGGGTGAAAAACTGTTTTTT

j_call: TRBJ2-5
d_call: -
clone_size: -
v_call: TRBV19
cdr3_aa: CASSGQGWETQYF
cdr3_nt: TGTGCCAGTAGTGGCCAGGGATGGGAGACCCAGTACTTC

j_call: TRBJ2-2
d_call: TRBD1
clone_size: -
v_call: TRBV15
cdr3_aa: CATSRDGTGNTGELFF
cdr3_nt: TGTGCCACCAGCAGAGACGGGACAGGAAACACCGGGGAGCTGTTTTTT

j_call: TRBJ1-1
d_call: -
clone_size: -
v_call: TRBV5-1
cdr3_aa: CASSLQTENTEAFF
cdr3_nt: TGCGCCAGCAGCCTCCAGACAGAGAACACTGAAGCTTTCTTT

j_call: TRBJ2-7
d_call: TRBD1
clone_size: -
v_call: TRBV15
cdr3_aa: CATSAGQGDHEQYF
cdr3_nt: TGTGCCACCAGTGCCGGGCAGGGGGACCACGAGCAGTACTTC

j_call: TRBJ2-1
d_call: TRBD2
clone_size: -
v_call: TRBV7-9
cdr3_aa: CAIRGGRHNEQFF
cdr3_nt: TGTGCCATTAGGGGAGGGAGGCACAATGAGCAGTTCTTC

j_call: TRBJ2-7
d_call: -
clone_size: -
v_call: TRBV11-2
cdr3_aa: CASSLFRQAPSEQYF
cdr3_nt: TGTGCCAGCAGCTTATTCCGACAGGCCCCAAGTGAACAGTACTTC

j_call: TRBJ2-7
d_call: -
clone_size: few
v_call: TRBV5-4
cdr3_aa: CATHRWSTYEQYF
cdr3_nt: TGTGCCACACACAGGTGGAGTACCTACGAGCAGTACTTC

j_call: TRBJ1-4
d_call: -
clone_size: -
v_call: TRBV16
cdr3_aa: CASSQSLGLEKLFF
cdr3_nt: TGTGCCAGCAGCCAATCGTTGGGACTTGAAAAACTGTTTTTT

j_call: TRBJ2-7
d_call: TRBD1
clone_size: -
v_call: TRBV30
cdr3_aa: CAWSAGTVGEQYF
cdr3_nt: TGTGCCTGGAGTGCCGGGACAGTGGGGGAGCAGTACTTC

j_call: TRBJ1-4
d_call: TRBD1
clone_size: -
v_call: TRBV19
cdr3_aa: CASSMRTGTGPEKLFF
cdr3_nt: TGTGCCAGTAGTATGCGAACCGGGACAGGGCCCGAAAAACTGTTTTTT

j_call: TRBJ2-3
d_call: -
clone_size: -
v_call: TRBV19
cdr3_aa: CASSIAEGFTDTQYF
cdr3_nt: TGTGCCAGTAGTATAGCGGAGGGTTTTACAGATACGCAGTATTTT

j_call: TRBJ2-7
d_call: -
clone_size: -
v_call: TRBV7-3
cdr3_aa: CASSLSPEPYEQYF
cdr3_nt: TGTGCCAGCAGCTTATCTCCAGAACCCTACGAGCAGTACTTC

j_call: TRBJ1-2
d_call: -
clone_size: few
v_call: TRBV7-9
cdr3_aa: CSSSQDTYGYTF
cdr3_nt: TGTTCCAGCAGCCAGGACACGTATGGCTACACCTTC

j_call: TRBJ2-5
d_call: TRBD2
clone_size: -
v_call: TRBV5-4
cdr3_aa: CASSLAGGAVETQYF
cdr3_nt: TGTGCCAGCAGCTTGGCCGGGGGGGCTGTAGAGACCCAGTACTTC

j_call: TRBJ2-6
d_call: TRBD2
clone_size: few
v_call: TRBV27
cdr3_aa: CASKFATSGSSGANVLTF
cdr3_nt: TGTGCCAGCAAGTTCGCGACTAGCGGGAGTTCTGGGGCCAACGTCCTGACTTTC

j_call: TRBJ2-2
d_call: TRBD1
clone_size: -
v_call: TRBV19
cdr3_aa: CASNHGQGFGTGELFF
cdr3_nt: TGTGCCAGTAATCACGGACAGGGTTTTGGTACCGGGGAGCTGTTTTTT

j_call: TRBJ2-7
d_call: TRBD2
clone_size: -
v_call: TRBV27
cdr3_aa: CASSLGLAGGPFSTYEQYF
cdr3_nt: TGTGCCAGCAGTTTAGGCCTAGCGGGAGGGCCCTTTTCTACCTACGAGCAGTACTTC

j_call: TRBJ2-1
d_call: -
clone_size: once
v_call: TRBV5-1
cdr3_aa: CASSFSGSPSNEQFF
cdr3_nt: TGCGCCAGCAGCTTTAGCGGAAGTCCCTCGAATGAGCAGTTCTTC

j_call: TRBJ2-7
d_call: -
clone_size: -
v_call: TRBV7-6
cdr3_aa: CASSLIWSSYEQYF
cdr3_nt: TGTGCCAGCAGCTTAATATGGAGCTCCTACGAGCAGTACTTC

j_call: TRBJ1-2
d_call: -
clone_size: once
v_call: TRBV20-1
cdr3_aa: CSAQRDYGYTF
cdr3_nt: TGCAGTGCTCAGAGGGACTATGGCTACACCTTC

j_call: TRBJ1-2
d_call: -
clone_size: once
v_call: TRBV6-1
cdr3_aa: CASSGPGLGYTF
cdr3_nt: TGTGCCAGCAGTGGCCCGGGGTTAGGCTACACCTTC

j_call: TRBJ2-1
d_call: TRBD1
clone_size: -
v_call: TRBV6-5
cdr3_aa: CASSSHRGRRTGEQFF
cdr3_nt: TGTGCCAGCAGTTCTCACAGGGGGCGGCGGACCGGGGAGCAGTTCTTC

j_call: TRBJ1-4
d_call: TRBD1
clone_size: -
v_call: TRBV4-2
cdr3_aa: CASSQEPGQGYEKLFF
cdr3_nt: TGTGCCAGCAGCCAAGAACCGGGACAGGGTTACGAAAAACTGTTTTTT

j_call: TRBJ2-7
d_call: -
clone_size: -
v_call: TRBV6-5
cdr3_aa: CASSRSGSSYEQYF
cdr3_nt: TGTGCCAGCAGCCGCAGCGGTAGCTCCTACGAGCAGTACTTC

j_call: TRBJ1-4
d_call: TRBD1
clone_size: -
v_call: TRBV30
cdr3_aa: CAWGDRGKLFF
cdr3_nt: TGTGCCTGGGGGGACAGGGGAAAACTGTTTTTT